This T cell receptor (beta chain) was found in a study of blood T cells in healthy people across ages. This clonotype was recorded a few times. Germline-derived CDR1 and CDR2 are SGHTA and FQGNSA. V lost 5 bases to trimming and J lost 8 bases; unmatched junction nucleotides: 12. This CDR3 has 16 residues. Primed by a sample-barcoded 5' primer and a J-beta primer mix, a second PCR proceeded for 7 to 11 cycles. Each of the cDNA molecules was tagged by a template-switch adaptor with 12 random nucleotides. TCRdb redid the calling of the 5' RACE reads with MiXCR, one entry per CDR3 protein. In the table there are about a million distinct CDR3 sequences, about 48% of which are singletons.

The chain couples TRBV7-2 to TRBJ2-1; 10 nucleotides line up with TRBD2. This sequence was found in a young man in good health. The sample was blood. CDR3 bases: TGTGCCAGCAGCCTTCGCTCAGCGGGGGGGAGGGATGAGCAGTTCTTC. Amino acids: CASSLRSAGGRDEQFF. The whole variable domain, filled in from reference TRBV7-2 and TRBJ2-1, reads GAGVSQSPSNKVTEKGKDVELRCDPISGHTALYWYRQSLGQGLEFLIYFQGNSAPDKSGLPSDRFSAERTGGSVSTLTIQRTQQEDSAVYLCASSLRSAGGRDEQFFGPGTRLTVL.